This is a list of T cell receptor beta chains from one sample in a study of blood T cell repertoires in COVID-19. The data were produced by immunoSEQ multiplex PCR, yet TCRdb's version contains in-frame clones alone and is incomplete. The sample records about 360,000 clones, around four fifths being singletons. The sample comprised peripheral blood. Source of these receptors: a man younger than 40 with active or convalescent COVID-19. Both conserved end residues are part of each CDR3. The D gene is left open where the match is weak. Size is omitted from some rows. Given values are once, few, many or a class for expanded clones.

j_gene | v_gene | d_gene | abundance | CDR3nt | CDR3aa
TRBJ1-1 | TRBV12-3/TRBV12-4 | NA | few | TGTGCCAGCAGTTATGAGGACACTGAAGCTTTCTTT | CASSYEDTEAFF
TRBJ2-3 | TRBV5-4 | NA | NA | TGTGCCAGCAGCCGGGAACCCACAGATACGCAGTATTTT | CASSREPTDTQYF
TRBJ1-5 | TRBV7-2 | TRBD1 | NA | TGTGCCAGCAGCTACAGGGGGGATAGCAATCAGCCCCAGCATTTT | CASSYRGDSNQPQHF
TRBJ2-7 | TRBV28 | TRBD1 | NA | TGTGCCAGCAGTCATCGGACAGGCTCCTACGAGCAGTACTTC | CASSHRTGSYEQYF
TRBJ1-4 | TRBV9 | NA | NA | TGTGCCAGCGGCGGGCCTGGAGGTGAAAAACTGTTTTTT | CASGGPGGEKLFF
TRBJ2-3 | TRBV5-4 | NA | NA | TGTGCCAGCAGCTCCCCGGGGGGCACAGATACGCAGTATTTT | CASSSPGGTDTQYF
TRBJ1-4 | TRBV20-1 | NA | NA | TGCAGTGCTGGTACAGGGGAAAAACTGTTTTTT | CSAGTGEKLFF
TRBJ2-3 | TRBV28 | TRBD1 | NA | TGTGCCAGCAGTCCCCACAGGGGGCGGACAGATACGCAGTATTTT | CASSPHRGRTDTQYF
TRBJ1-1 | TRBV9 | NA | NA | TGTGCCAGCAGCGTAGGGGACATGGTGAACACTGAAGCTTTCTTT | CASSVGDMVNTEAFF
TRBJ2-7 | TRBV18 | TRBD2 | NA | TGTGCCAGCTCCCCCCCTAGCGGGGGAATCGAGCAGTACTTC | CASSPPSGGIEQYF
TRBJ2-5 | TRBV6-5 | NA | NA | TGTGCCAGCAGTTACCAGCGGGAAGAGACCCAGTACTTC | CASSYQREETQYF
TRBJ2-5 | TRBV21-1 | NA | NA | TGTGCCAGCAGCAAAGGAGCAAACCGGGGGGAGACCCAGTACTTC | CASSKGANRGETQYF
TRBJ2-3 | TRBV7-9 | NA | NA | TGTGCCAGCAGCTTCGGTTTCCGGACAGATACGCAGTATTTT | CASSFGFRTDTQYF
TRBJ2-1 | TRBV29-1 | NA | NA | TGCAGCGCCCGAACCCGGGAGAACGCCTACAATGAGCAGTTCTTC | CSARTRENAYNEQFF
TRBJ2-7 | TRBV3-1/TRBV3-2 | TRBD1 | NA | TGTGCCAGCAGCCAAGAGTGGGACAGGAACTACGAGCAGTACTTC | CASSQEWDRNYEQYF
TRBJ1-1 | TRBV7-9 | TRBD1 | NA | TGTGCCAGCAGCACGGGGACAGGGGGGAGCACTGAAGCTTTCTTT | CASSTGTGGSTEAFF
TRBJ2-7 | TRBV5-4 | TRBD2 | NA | TGTGCCAGCAGCCCTAGCGGGGGAAACGAGCAGTACTTC | CASSPSGGNEQYF
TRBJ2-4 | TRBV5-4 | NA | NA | TGTGCCAGCAGCTCGGGACAACCAAACATTCAGTACTTC | CASSSGQPNIQYF
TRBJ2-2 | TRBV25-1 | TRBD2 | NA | TGTGCCAGCAGTGAATTGCGGAGCGGGAGTATCGGCGGGGAGCTGTTTTTT | CASSELRSGSIGGELFF
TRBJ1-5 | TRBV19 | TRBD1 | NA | TGTGCCAGTATCTGGGACGGGGGACAGCTTTATAGCAATCAGCCCCAGCATTTT | CASIWDGGQLYSNQPQHF
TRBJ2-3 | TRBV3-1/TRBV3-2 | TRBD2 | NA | TGTGCCAGCGGATCCCAGACTAGCGGGACGCAGTATTTT | CASGSQTSGTQYF
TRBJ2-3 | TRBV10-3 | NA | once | TGTGCCATCGCACTCAGGGAAAGGGCCACAGATACGCAGTATTTT | CAIALRERATDTQYF
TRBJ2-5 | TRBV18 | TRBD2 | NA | TGTGCCAGCTCACCTAGTGGGCGGGAGGGCCCTGGGCAAGAGACCCAGTACTTC | CASSPSGREGPGQETQYF